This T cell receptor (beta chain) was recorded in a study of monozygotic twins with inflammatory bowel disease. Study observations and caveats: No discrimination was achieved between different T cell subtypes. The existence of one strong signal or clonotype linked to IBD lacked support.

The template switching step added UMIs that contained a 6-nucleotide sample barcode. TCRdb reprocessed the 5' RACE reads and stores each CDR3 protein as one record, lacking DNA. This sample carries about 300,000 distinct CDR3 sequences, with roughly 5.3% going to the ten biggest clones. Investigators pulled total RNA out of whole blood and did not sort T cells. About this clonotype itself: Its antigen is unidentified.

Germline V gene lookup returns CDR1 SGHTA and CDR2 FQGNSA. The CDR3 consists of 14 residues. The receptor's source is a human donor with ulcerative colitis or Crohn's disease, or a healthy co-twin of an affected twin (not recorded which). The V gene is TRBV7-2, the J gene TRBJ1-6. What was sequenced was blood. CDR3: CASSQGPFGPPLHF.